This TCR beta chain is drawn from a study of shared clonotypes between healthy human individuals. Study-level results: Naive subsets generally exceeded memory subsets in estimated richness. The researchers took only blood, and tissue repertoires probably look different.

On this clone: Its antigen is still unknown.

The repertoire was sequenced with immunoSEQ multiplex PCR; TCRdb's copy has only in-frame clones and lacks some. The table lists some 1.1 million clones, roughly 77% of them singletons. Donors were healthy HIV-negative adults without recently reported acute infections or vaccinations. Trimming cost V 3 bases and J 8 bases; bases outside gene matches: 10. Germline CDR1 and CDR2: MNHNS and SASEGT. The CDR3 covers 16 residues. The sample taken for sequencing was memory CD4+ T cells from PBMCs. Documented subset: CD45RA-negative fraction. The J gene is TRBJ2-1, the V gene TRBV6-1, with 10 positions matching TRBD2. The sequence derives from a man younger than 35 in good health. Some clones in this sample may be carry-over from other donors' samples. The CDR3 sequence is CASSEASGGRVYEQFF. The CDR3, as DNA: TGTGCCAGCAGTGAGGCTAGCGGGGGAAGAGTCTATGAGCAGTTCTTC.